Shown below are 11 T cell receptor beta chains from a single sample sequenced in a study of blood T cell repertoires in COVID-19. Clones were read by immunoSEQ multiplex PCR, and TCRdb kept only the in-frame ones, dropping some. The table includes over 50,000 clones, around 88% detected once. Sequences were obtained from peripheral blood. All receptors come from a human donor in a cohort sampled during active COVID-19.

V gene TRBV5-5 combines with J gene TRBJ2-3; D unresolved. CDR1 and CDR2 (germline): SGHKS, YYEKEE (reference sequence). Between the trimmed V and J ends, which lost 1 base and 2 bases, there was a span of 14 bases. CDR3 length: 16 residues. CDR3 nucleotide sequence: TGTGCCAGCAGCTTGATGGTGTCCACTAACACAGATACGCAGTATTTT. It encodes CASSLMVSTNTDTQYF.

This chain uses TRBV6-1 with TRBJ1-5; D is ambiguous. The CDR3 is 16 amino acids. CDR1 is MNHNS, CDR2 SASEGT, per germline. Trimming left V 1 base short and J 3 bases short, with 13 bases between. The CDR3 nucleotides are TGTGCCAGCAGTGAAGGCCCCCCGGGGTTCAATCAGCCCCAGCATTTT. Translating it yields CASSEGPPGFNQPQHF.

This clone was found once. CDR3 region: CASSLDTGATEAFF. The CDR3 bases are TGTGCCAGCAGCTTAGATACAGGGGCGACTGAAGCTTTCTTT. The chain joins TRBV7-9 to TRBJ1-1, with 7 bases matching TRBD1. The CDR3 loop spans 14 amino acids. CDR1 and CDR2 from the germline V gene are SEHNR and FQNEAQ (reference sequence). The V segment lost 1 base and the J segment 5 bases; nucleotides outside the gene matches: 4.

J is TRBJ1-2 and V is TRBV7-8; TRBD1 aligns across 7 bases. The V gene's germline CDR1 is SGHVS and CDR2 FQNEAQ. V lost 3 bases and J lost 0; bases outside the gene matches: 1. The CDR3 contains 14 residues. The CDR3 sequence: CASSFRGTNYGYTF. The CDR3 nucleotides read TGTGCCAGCAGCTTCAGGGGGACTAACTATGGCTACACCTTC.

Written as DNA, the CDR3 is TGTGCCAGCAGTTTACAGGGGAGAGGACAGCCCCAGCATTTT. This gives the protein CASSLQGRGQPQHF. The genes are TRBV6-5 and TRBJ1-5; 7 bases agree with TRBD1. Germline V gene sequence: CDR1 MNHEY, CDR2 SVGAGI. The CDR3 runs to 14 residues. Unmatched junction bases numbered 7, after V lost 4 bases and J lost 7 bases.

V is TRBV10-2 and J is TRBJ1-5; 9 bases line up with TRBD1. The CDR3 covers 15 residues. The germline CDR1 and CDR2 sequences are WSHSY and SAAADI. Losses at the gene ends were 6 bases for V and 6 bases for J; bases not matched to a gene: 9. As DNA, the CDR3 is TGCGCCAGCAGGGACAGGGGATGGATGAGTCAGCCCCAGCATTTT. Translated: CASRDRGWMSQPQHF.

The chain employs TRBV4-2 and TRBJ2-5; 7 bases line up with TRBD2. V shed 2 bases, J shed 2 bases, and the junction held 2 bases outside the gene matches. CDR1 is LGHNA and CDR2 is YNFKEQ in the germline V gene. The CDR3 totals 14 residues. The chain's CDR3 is CASSQLGLQETQYF. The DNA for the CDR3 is TGTGCCAGCAGCCAACTGGGACTACAAGAGACCCAGTACTTC.

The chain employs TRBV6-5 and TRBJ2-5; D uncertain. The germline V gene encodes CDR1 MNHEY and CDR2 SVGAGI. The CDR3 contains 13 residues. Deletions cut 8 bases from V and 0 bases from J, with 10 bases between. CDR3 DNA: TGTGCCAGCCGCCTCAGGTACCAAGAGACCCAGTACTTC. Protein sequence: CASRLRYQETQYF.

The CDR3 region has the DNA TGTGCCAGCAGCTTGAGTACAGATGAAGCTTTCTTT. Its protein product is CASSLSTDEAFF. The chain employs TRBV5-5 and TRBJ1-1, with D unresolved. Germline CDR1 reads SGHKS; CDR2 reads YYEKEE (reference sequence). Trimming shortened V by 1 base and J by 7 bases, and 8 bases separated the two germline ends. The CDR3 totals 12 residues.

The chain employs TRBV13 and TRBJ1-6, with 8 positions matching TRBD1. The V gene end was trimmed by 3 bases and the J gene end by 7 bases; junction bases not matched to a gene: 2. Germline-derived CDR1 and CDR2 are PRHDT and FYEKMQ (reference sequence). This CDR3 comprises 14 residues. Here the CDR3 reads CASSLGDRNSPLHF. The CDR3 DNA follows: TGTGCCAGCAGCTTGGGGGACAGGAATTCACCCCTCCACTTT.

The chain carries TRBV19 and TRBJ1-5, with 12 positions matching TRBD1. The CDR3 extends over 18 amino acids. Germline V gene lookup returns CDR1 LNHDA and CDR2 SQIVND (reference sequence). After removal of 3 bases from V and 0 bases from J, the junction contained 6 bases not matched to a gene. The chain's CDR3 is CASSIGTGGGLSNQPQHF. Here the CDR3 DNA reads TGTGCCAGTAGTATTGGGACAGGGGGCGGCCTTAGCAATCAGCCCCAGCATTTT.